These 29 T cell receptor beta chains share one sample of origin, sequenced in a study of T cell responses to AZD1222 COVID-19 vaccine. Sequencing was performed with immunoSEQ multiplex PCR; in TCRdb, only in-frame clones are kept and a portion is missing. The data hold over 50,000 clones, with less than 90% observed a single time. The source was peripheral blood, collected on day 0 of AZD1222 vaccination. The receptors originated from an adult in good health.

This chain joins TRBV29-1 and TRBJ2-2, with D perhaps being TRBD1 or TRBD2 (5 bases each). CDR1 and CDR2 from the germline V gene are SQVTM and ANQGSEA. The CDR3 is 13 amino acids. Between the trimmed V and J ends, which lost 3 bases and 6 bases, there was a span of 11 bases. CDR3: CSVEGPISGELFF. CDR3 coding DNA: TGCAGCGTTGAGGGACCCATATCCGGGGAGCTGTTTTTT.

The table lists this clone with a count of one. The CDR3 nucleotides are TGTGCCAGTAGTATAATTGCAGGGGGCAAGGAGCAGTACTTC. This sequence encodes CASSIIAGGKEQYF. The chain employs TRBV19 and TRBJ2-7, with TRBD1 matching over 8 bases. Germline V gene sequence: CDR1 LNHDA, CDR2 SQIVND (reference sequence). V gave up 2 bases and J gave up 7 bases; unmatched junction bases: 7. This CDR3 contains 14 residues.

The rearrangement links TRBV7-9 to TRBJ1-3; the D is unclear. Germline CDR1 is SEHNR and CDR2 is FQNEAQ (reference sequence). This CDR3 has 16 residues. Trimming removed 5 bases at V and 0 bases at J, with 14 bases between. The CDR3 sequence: CASSLLGSFSGNTIYF. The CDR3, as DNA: TGTGCCAGCAGCCTCTTAGGGTCCTTCTCTGGAAACACCATATATTTT.

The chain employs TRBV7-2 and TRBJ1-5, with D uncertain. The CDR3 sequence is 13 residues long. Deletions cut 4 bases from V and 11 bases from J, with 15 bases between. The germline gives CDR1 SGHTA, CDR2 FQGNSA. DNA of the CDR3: TGTGCCAGCAGCTCCGTGCCCATAGGATCCCAGCATTTT. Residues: CASSSVPIGSQHF.

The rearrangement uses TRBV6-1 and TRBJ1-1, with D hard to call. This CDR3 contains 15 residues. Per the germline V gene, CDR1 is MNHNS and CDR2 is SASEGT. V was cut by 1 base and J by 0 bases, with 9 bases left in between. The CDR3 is CASSEVLGMNTEAFF. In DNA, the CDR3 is TGTGCCAGCAGTGAAGTGTTGGGGATGAACACTGAAGCTTTCTTT.

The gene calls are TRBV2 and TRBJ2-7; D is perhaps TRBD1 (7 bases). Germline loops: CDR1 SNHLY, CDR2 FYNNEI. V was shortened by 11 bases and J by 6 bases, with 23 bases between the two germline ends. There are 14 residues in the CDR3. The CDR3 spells CASRGGTVPPEQYF. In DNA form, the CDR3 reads TGTGCCTCTCGAGGGGGGACAGTTCCTCCCGAGCAGTACTTC.

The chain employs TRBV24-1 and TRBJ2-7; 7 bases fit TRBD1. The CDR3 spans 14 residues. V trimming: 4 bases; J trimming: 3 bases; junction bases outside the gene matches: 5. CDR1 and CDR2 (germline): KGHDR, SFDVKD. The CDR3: CATSDPRDSYEQYF. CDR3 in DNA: TGTGCCACCAGTGACCCCCGGGACAGCTACGAGCAGTACTTC.

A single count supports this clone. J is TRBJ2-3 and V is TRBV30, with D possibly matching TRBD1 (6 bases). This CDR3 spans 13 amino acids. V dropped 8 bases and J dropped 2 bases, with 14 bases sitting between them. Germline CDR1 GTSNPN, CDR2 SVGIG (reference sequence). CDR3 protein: CAHDRSFTDTQYF. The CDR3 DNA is TGTGCCCATGACAGGAGTTTCACAGATACGCAGTATTTT.

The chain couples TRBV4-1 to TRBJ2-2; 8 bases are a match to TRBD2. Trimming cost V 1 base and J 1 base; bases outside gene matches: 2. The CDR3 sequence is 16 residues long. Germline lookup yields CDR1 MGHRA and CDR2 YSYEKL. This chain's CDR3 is CASSQVLAGNTGELFF. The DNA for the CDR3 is TGCGCCAGCAGCCAAGTCCTAGCGGGGAACACCGGGGAGCTGTTTTTT.

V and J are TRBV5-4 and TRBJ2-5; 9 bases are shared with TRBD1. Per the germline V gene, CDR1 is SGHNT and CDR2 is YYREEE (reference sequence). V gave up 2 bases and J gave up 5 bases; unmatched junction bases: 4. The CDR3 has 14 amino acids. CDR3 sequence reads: CASSLDRGVETQYF. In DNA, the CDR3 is TGTGCCAGCAGCTTAGACAGGGGGGTGGAGACCCAGTACTTC.

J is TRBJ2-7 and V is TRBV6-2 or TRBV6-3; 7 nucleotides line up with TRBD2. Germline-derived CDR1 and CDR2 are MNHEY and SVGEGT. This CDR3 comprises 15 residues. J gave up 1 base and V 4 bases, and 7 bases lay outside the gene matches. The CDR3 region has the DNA TGTGCCAGCAGTTTCCCAGCGGGGCCGTCCTACGAGCAGTACTTC. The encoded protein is CASSFPAGPSYEQYF.

CDR3 nucleotides: TGTGCCAGTAGTCCCTGGGACAGGGAGGGGGAACATCAGCCCCAGCATTTT. Protein product: CASSPWDREGEHQPQHF. This chain joins TRBV19 and TRBJ1-5; 9 bases align to TRBD1. Trimming cost V 5 bases and J 5 bases; bases outside gene matches: 13. The CDR3 is 17 amino acids. The germline CDR1 and CDR2 sequences are LNHDA and SQIVND (reference sequence).

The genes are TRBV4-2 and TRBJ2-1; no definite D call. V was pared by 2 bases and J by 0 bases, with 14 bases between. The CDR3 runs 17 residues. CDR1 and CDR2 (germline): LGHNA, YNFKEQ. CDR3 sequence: CASSQPYRASSYNEQFF. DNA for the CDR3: TGTGCCAGCAGCCAACCGTACCGGGCGAGCTCCTACAATGAGCAGTTCTTC.

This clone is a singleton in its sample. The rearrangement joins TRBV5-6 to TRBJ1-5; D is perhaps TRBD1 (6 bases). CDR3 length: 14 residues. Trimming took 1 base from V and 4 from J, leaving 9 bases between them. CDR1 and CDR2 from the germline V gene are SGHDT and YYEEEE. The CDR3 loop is CASSLSRGNQPQHF. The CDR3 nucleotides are TGTGCCAGCAGCTTGAGCAGGGGTAATCAGCCCCAGCATTTT.

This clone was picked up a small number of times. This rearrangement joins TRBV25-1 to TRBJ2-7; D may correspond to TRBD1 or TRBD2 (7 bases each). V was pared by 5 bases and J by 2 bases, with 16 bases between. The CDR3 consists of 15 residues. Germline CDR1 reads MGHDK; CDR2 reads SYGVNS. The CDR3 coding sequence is TGTGCCAGCAGTAAAGCGACAGGGACTACCTACGAGCAGTACTTC. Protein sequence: CASSKATGTTYEQYF.

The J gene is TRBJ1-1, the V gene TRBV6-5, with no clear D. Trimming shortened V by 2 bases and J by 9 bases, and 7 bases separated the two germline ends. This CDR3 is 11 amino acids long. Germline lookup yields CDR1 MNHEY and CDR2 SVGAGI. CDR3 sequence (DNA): TGTGCCAGCAGTTACGATAGAAAAGCTTTCTTT. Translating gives CASSYDRKAFF.

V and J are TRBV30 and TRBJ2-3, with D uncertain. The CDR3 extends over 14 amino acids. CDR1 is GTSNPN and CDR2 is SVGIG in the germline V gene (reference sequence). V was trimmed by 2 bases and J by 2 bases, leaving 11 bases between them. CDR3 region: CAWSIGKHTDTQYF. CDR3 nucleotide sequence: TGTGCCTGGAGTATAGGCAAACACACAGATACGCAGTATTTT.

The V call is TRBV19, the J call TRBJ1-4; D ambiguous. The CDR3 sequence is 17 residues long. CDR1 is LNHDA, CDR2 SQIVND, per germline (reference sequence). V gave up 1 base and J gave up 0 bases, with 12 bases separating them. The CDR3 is CASSIVARPATNEKLFF. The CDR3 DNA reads TGTGCCAGTAGTATAGTAGCCAGGCCTGCAACTAATGAAAAACTGTTTTTT.

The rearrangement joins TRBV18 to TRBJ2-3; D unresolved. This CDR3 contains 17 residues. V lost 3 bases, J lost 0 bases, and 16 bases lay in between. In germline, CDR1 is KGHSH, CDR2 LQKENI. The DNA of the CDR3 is TGTGCCAGCTCACCGAGGTCCTTGGTCCAAAGCACAGATACGCAGTATTTT. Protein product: CASSPRSLVQSTDTQYF.

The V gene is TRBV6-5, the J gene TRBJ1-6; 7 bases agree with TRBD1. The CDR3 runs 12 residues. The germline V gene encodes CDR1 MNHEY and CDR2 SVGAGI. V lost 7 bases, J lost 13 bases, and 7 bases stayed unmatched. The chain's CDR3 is CASNPQGSPLHF. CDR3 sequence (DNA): TGTGCCAGCAACCCACAGGGGAGTCCCCTCCACTTT.

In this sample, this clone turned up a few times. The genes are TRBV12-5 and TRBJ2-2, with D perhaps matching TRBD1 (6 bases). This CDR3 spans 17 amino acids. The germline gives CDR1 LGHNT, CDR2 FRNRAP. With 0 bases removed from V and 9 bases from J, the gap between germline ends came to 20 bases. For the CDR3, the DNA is TGTGCTAGTGGTTTGGTAACGGCTGACAGGCAGCCAAGGGAGCTGTTTTTT. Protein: CASGLVTADRQPRELFF.

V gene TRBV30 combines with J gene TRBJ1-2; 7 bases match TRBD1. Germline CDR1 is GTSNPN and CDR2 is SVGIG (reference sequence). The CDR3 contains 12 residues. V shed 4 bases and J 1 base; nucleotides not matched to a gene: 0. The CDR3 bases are TGTGCCTGGACAGGGGGTAACTATGGCTACACCTTC. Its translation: CAWTGGNYGYTF.

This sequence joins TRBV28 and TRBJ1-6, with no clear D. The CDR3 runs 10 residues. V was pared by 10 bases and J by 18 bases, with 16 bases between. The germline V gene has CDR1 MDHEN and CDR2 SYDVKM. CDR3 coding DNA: TGTGCCACCTTAAGCACGAGGCCCCACTTT. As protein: CATLSTRPHF.

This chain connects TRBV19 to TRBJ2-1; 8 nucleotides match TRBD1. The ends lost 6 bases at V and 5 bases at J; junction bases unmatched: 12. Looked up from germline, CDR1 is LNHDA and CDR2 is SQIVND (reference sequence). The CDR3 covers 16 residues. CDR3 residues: CASRIWAGGEDNEQFF. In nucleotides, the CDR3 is TGTGCCAGTAGGATATGGGCAGGGGGCGAGGACAATGAGCAGTTCTTC.

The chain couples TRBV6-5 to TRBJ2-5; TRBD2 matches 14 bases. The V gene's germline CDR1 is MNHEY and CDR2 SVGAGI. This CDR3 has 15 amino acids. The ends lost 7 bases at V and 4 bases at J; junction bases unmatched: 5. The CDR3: CASTTSGGAGETQYF. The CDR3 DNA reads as TGTGCCAGCACGACTAGCGGGGGGGCAGGAGAGACCCAGTACTTC.

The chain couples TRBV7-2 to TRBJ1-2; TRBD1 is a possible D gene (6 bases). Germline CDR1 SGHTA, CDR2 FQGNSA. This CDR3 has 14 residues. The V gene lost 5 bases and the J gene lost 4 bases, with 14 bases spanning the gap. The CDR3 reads CASSQGPEPYGYTF. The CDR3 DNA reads TGTGCCAGCAGCCAGGGGCCGGAGCCCTATGGCTACACCTTC.

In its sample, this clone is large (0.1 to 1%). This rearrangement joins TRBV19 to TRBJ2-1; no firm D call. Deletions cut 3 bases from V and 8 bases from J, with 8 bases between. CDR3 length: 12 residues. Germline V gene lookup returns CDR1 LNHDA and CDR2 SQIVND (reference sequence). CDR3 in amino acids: CASSIPSHEQFF. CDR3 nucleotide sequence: TGTGCCAGTAGTATCCCCTCCCATGAGCAGTTCTTC.

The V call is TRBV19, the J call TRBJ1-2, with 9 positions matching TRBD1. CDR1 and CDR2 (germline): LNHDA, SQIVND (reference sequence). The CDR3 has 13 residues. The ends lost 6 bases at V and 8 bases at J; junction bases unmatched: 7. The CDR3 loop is CASRNRDRDGYTF. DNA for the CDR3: TGTGCCAGTAGAAACCGGGACAGGGACGGCTACACCTTC.

As DNA, the CDR3 is TGTGCCAGCAGAGGGATAGCGGGGGGAACCTACAATGAGCAGTTCTTC. Protein: CASRGIAGGTYNEQFF. The V and J genes are TRBV11-2 and TRBJ2-1, with 10 bases that match TRBD2. J was trimmed by 2 bases and V by 6 bases; bases with no gene match: 7. The length of the CDR3 is 16 residues. In germline, CDR1 is SGHAT, CDR2 FQNNGV.